This T cell receptor (beta chain) originates from a study of T-cell reconstitution after alpha-beta-depleted transplantation in children. Study results and limitations: Diversity and T-cell counts at one year after transplant derived mostly from new T cells. Several hundred expanded graft clones reportedly were the source of alpha-beta T cells about two months after transplant.

This clonotype was seen only a few times. Its target is unknown. V dropped 1 base and J dropped 0 bases, with 12 bases sitting between them. Per germline, CDR1 SGHTA and CDR2 FQGTGA. This CDR3 is 16 amino acids long. A TCRbeta library incorporating unique molecular identifiers was prepared. TCRdb analysed the PCR reads with MiXCR anew, one entry per CDR3 protein. The sample shows roughly 670,000 distinct CDR3 sequences, over 10% of them seen only once. The clonotype originates from a girl aged 2 to 9 with congenital amegakaryocytic thrombocytopenia, due to receive a stem cell transplant. The V gene is TRBV7-3, the J gene TRBJ1-1; D uncertain. The material sequenced was PBMCs, taken before TCRalphabeta/CD19-depleted stem cell transplant. The CDR3 bases are TGTGCCAGCAGCTTAATGGCCCCGTTGGTGAACACTGAAGCTTTCTTT. Protein: CASSLMAPLVNTEAFF.